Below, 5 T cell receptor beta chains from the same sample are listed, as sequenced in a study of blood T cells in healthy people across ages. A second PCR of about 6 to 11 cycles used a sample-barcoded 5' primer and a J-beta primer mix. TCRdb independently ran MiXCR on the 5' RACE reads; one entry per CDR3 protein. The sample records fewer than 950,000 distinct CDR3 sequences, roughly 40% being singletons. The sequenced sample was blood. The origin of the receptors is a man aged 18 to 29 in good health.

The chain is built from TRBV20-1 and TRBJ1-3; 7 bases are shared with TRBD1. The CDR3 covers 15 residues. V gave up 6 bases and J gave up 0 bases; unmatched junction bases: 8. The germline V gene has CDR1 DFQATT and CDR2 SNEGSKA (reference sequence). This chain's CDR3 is CSARPGQSSGNTIYF. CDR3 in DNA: TGCAGTGCGCGACCGGGACAGAGCTCTGGAAACACCATATATTTT.

CDR3 nucleotide sequence: TGTGCCAGCAGCTTCCTAAGAGTGGTAGACGACGGGGGATCCAATGAGCAGTTCTTC. Protein: CASSFLRVVDDGGSNEQFF. The chain has TRBV7-2 and TRBJ2-1; D possibly corresponds to TRBD2 (6 bases). Trimming shortened V by 3 bases and J by 6 bases, and 27 bases separated the two germline ends. There are 19 residues in the CDR3. CDR1 and CDR2 (germline): SGHTA, FQGNSA.

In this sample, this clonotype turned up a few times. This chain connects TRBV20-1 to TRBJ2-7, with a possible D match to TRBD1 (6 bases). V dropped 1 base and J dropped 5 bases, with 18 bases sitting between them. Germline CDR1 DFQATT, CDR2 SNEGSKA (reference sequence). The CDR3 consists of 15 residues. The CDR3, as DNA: TGCAGTGCTAGAGCCCAAGACAGGCCCAACGACGAGCAGTACTTC. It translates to CSARAQDRPNDEQYF.

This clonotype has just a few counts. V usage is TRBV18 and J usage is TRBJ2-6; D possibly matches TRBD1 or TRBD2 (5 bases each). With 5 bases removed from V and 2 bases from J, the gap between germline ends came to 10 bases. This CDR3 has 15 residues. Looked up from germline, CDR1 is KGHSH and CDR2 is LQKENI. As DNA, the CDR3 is TGTGCCAGCTCATCGGGGCGGACTGGGGCCAACGTCCTGACTTTC. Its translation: CASSSGRTGANVLTF.

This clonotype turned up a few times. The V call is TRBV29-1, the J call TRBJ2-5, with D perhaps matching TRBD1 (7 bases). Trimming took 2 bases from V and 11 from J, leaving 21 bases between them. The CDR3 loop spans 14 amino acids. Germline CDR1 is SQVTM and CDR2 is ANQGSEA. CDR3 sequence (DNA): TGCAGCGTTGAAAGGCAGGGGGGATACAATGAGCAGTACTTC. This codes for CSVERQGGYNEQYF.